This T cell receptor (beta chain) was recovered during a study of blood T cell repertoires in COVID-19. Study in general: The United States, Italy and Spain were the sources of the acute and convalescent COVID-19 samples. T cells, B-cell-depleted T cells, or PBMCs supplied cDNA or gDNA.

This clone was observed a single time. V shed 5 bases, J shed 0 bases, and the junction held 3 bases outside the gene matches. The CDR3 is 15 amino acids. Germline values: CDR1 PRHDT, CDR2 FYEKMQ (reference sequence). Authors' data handling: Researchers report that nucleated cell counts were estimated from reference gene primer amplification. Assay: immunoSEQ multiplex PCR; the TCRdb copy retains only in-frame clones and omits some. That table supplies the V and J calls and clone size; D and trimming were determined from the DNA. The sample has 170,000 or so clones; around 83% are singletons. The sequenced material came from peripheral blood. The origin of this receptor is a human donor in a cohort sampled during active COVID-19. The chain couples TRBV13 to TRBJ1-3; TRBD1 agrees at 8 bases. The CDR3: CASSEDRASGNTIYF. The CDR3 nucleotides read TGTGCCAGCAGCGAGGACAGGGCCTCTGGAAACACCATATATTTT.